The 17 T cell receptor beta chains below were found in one sample sequenced in a study of T-cell reconstitution after alpha-beta-depleted transplantation in children. Construction of the TCRbeta library involved unique molecular identifiers. TCRdb re-derived calls from the PCR reads in MiXCR, one entry per CDR3 protein. The table lists a few hundred thousand distinct CDR3 sequences, about a quarter of them singletons. The source was PBMCs, collected before TCRalphabeta/CD19-depleted stem cell transplant. These receptors all stem from a boy younger than two with Wiskott-Aldrich syndrome, due to receive a stem cell transplant.

This clonotype has more than one count but fewer than ten. This chain joins TRBV5-6 and TRBJ1-6; no firm D call. The CDR3 consists of 14 residues. The V and J ends lost 2 bases and 6 bases respectively, with 9 bases between them. Germline CDR1 SGHDT, CDR2 YYEEEE. In DNA, the CDR3 is TGTGCCAGCAGCTTTGCTGGGCCTAATTCACCCCTCCACTTT. Translation: CASSFAGPNSPLHF.

This clonotype was observed a handful of times. The CDR3 sequence: CAGGERPDTEAFF. The DNA of the CDR3 is TGTGCCGGGGGGGAACGACCCGACACTGAAGCTTTCTTT. The gene calls are TRBV6-2 or TRBV6-3 and TRBJ1-1, with TRBD1 as a possible D gene (5 bases). V was trimmed by 11 bases and J by 3 bases, leaving 16 bases between them. Germline CDR1 MNHEY, CDR2 SVGEGT. CDR3 size: 13 residues.

This clonotype was detected only a few times. The chain has TRBV5-1 and TRBJ2-1; 8 nucleotides match TRBD2. In germline, CDR1 is SGHRS, CDR2 YFSETQ. The trim removed 4 bases at V and 3 bases at J, leaving 21 bases unmatched. The CDR3 is 20 amino acids. CDR3 DNA: TGCGCCAGCAGCAGCCGACACCGCCTCGGGGTAGCGGGGCTCTACAATGAGCAGTTCTTC. Translated, it gives CASSSRHRLGVAGLYNEQFF.

The chain carries TRBV20-1 and TRBJ1-2; D is ambiguous. Per germline, CDR1 DFQATT and CDR2 SNEGSKA (reference sequence). The CDR3 loop spans 8 amino acids. Between the trimmed V and J ends, which lost 8 bases and 6 bases, there was a span of 4 bases. CDR3 region: CSLDGYTF. The CDR3 DNA follows: TGCAGTCTAGATGGCTACACCTTC.

In its sample, this clonotype was seen a few times. The gene calls are TRBV5-1 and TRBJ2-1, with D perhaps matching TRBD2 (5 bases). The length of the CDR3 is 15 residues. V was pared by 4 bases and J by 0 bases, with 11 bases between. The germline gives CDR1 SGHRS, CDR2 YFSETQ. The DNA for the CDR3 is TGCGCCAGCAGCCAGCGGAGGAGCTCCTACAATGAGCAGTTCTTC. Its translation is CASSQRRSSYNEQFF.

This clonotype was detected a few times. The genes are TRBV20-1 and TRBJ2-1; 9 bases are shared with TRBD1. Germline trimming cut 3 bases from V and 4 bases from J; bases unmatched to any gene: 7. The CDR3 is 15 amino acids. CDR1 is DFQATT and CDR2 is SNEGSKA in the germline V gene (reference sequence). The CDR3 DNA reads as TGCAGTGCTAGGGAGGGACAGGGTCTATACAATGAGCAGTTCTTC. It specifies CSAREGQGLYNEQFF.

This chain links TRBV29-1 with TRBJ2-7, with D perhaps matching TRBD2 (5 bases). The CDR3 consists of 11 residues. The V gene lost 4 bases and the J gene lost 4 bases, with 8 bases spanning the gap. Germline V CDR1 and CDR2: SQVTM, ANQGSEA. The CDR3 loop reads CSVVVAYEQYF. For the CDR3, the DNA is TGCAGCGTTGTAGTAGCGTACGAGCAGTACTTC.

This clonotype was found a few times. The V and J genes are TRBV5-6 and TRBJ2-1; 10 nucleotides match TRBD2. Germline loops: CDR1 SGHDT, CDR2 YYEEEE. This CDR3 region has 16 residues. V dropped 4 bases and J dropped 0; count of bases not matched to a gene: 4. The CDR3 here is CASSIGTSASYNEQFF. The CDR3 nucleotides are TGTGCCAGCAGCATCGGGACTAGCGCCTCCTACAATGAGCAGTTCTTC.

The V and J genes are TRBV5-1 and TRBJ2-3; D possibly corresponds to TRBD2 (7 bases). Germline V gene lookup returns CDR1 SGHRS and CDR2 YFSETQ. The CDR3 is 17 residues long. Trimming pared 0 bases from V and 0 bases from J, leaving 14 bases between. CDR3 sequence: CASSLEGGSTSTDTQYF. In nucleotides, the CDR3 is TGCGCCAGCAGCTTGGAGGGGGGGTCGACTAGCACAGATACGCAGTATTTT.

This clonotype was counted many times. The junction differs from germline at one of its ends, possibly a read error. The chain carries TRBV7-2 and TRBJ2-3; D may be TRBD1 (6 bases). This CDR3 is built from 12 residues. The germline V gene encodes CDR1 SGHTA and CDR2 FQGNSA. Here the CDR3 reads CASSLQGDTQYF. DNA of the CDR3: TGCGCCAGCAGCCTACAGGGAGATACGCAGTATTTT.

The rearrangement links TRBV5-1 to TRBJ2-1; 11 positions agree with TRBD1. After removal of 3 bases from V and 8 bases from J, the junction contained 7 bases not matched to a gene. The CDR3 loop spans 15 amino acids. Germline V gives CDR1 SGHRS, CDR2 YFSETQ. The chain's CDR3 is CASSSPDRGQDEQFF. The DNA of the CDR3 is TGCGCCAGCAGCTCGCCGGACAGGGGGCAGGATGAGCAGTTCTTC.

This clonotype was seen a few times. V usage is TRBV5-1 and J usage is TRBJ2-3; tentatively, D is TRBD1 (6 bases). The CDR3 loop spans 14 amino acids. V lost 6 bases, J lost 4 bases, and 15 bases lay in between. Germline V gives CDR1 SGHRS, CDR2 YFSETQ. CDR3 in DNA: TGCGCCAGCACCCCGGGGCAGGGGTCAGATACGCAGTATTTT. Protein: CASTPGQGSDTQYF.

This rearrangement joins TRBV7-9 to TRBJ2-5; 9 nucleotides match TRBD1. The ends lost 5 bases at V and 9 bases at J; junction bases unmatched: 16. The CDR3 has 16 amino acids. Per the germline V gene, CDR1 is SEHNR and CDR2 is FQNEAQ (reference sequence). The CDR3 reads CASSPMAGTGRPAQYF. The CDR3 DNA reads as TGTGCCAGCAGCCCAATGGCGGGGACAGGGCGTCCGGCCCAGTACTTC. The whole variable domain, filled in from reference TRBV7-9 and TRBJ2-5, reads DTGVSQNPRHKITKRGQNVTFRCDPISEHNRLYWYRQTLGQGPEFLTYFQNEAQLEKSRLLSDRFSAERPKGSFSTLEIQRTEQGDSAMYLCASSPMAGTGRPAQYFGPGTRLLVL.

This clonotype was picked up a small number of times. V usage is TRBV20-1 and J usage is TRBJ2-7, with D maybe TRBD1 (7 bases). The CDR3 extends over 14 amino acids. V was trimmed by 3 bases and J by 3 bases, leaving 15 bases between them. Germline V lookup: CDR1 DFQATT, CDR2 SNEGSKA (reference sequence). CDR3 bases: TGCAGTGCTAGTAGGGGGCGGGGCAGCTACGAGCAGTACTTC. Translation gives CSASRGRGSYEQYF.

The genes are TRBV24-1 and TRBJ2-7; D unclear. This CDR3 contains 13 residues. Germline CDR1 is KGHDR and CDR2 is SFDVKD. The V end was cut by 3 bases, the J end by 1 base, with 6 bases between. The CDR3, as DNA: TGTGCCACCAGTGATCTACTATCCTACGAGCAGTACTTC. It codes for CATSDLLSYEQYF.

This clonotype has only a few counts. The chain couples TRBV6-5 to TRBJ2-2, with a weak D call TRBD2 (5 bases). Germline CDR1 and CDR2: MNHEY and SVGAGI. V lost 4 bases and J lost 6, with 12 bases in between. This CDR3 is built from 14 residues. The CDR3 loop is CASSSSLGAGELFF. CDR3 sequence (DNA): TGTGCCAGCAGTTCTTCACTAGGCGCCGGGGAGCTGTTTTTT.

A few counts support this clonotype. Here the CDR3 reads CASSSGQETYEQYF. The CDR3 nucleotides are TGTGCCAGCAGTTCAGGACAGGAGACCTACGAGCAGTACTTC. The V and J genes are TRBV7-9 and TRBJ2-7; 7 positions agree with TRBD1. The CDR3 is 14 amino acids. V lost 6 bases, J lost 2 bases, and 7 bases stayed unmatched. Per germline, CDR1 SEHNR and CDR2 FQNEAQ (reference sequence).